The sequence of this T cell receptor beta chain was determined in a study of blood T cell repertoires in COVID-19. Turning to the study itself: Acute-phase and convalescent COVID-19 samples originated in the United States, Italy and Spain. From T cells, B-cell-depleted T cells, or PBMCs came the material, which was cDNA or gDNA.

As originally analysed: Amplification of reference gene primers was used by the study to estimate nucleated cell counts. Assay used: immunoSEQ multiplex PCR; TCRdb lists only in-frame clones, some missing. V and J calls and clone size are given by that table; D and trimming were obtained from the DNA. The sample has nearly 95,000 clones; almost 80% are singletons. This CDR3 comprises 18 residues. With V trimmed by 4 bases and J by 3 bases, 13 bases remained unmatched. Germline V lookup: CDR1 SGHKS, CDR2 YYEKEE (reference sequence). The TCR originated in a human donor in a cohort sampled during active COVID-19. The sequenced sample was peripheral blood. The rearrangement uses TRBV5-5 and TRBJ2-1; 10 positions agree with TRBD2. The CDR3 nucleotides read TGTGCCAGCAGCCTGAGGTTGGGAGCGGGAGGGCTCTACAATGAGCAGTTCTTC. This encodes CASSLRLGAGGLYNEQFF.